This T cell receptor (beta chain) was sequenced during a study of T-cell reconstitution after alpha-beta-depleted transplantation in children. CDR3 length: 12 amino acids. The germline CDR1 and CDR2 sequences are SEHNR and FQNEAQ (reference sequence). V shed 6 bases, J shed 5 bases, and the junction held 3 bases outside the gene matches. Findings of the study overall: Expanded graft clones numbering several hundred reportedly gave rise to alpha-beta T cells about two months after transplant. When one year had passed after transplant, most T-cell counts and diversity came from newly produced T cells. Some patients owed their high day-60 TCRbeta diversity to surviving recipient T cells and thymic progenitors.

Unique molecular identifiers were used to barcode this TCRbeta library. One entry per CDR3 protein results from TCRdb running MiXCR on the PCR reads. The data contain approximately 98,000 distinct CDR3 sequences, 5% to 8% of them singletons. As for this clonotype: What it binds is unknown.

This TCR derives from a male patient under 10 years old who had a stem cell transplant for acute lymphoblastic leukemia, so the T cells may come from the graft donor. The material was PBMCs, mostly from graft donor cells, obtained 360 days after TCRalphabeta/CD19-depleted stem cell transplant. J is TRBJ1-1 and V is TRBV7-9; 7 nucleotides line up with TRBD1. CDR3: CASRIQGTEAFF. CDR3 sequence (DNA): TGTGCCAGCAGAATACAGGGGACTGAAGCTTTCTTT.